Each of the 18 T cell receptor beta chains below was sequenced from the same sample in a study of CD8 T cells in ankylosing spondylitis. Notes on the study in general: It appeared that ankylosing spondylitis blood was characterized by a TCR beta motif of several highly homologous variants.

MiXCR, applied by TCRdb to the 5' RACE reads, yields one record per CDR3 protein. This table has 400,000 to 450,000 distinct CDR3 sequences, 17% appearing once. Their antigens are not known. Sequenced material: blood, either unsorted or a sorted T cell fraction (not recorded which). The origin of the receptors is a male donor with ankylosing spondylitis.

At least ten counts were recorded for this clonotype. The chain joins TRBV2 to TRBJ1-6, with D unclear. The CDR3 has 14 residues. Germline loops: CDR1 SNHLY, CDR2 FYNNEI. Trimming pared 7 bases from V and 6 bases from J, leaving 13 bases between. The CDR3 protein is CASTVTDGNSPLHF. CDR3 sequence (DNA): TGTGCCAGCACGGTGACGGACGGTAATTCACCCCTCCACTTT.

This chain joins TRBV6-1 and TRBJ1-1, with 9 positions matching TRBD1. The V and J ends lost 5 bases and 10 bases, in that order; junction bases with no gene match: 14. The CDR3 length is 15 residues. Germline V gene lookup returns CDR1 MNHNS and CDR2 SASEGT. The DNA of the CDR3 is TGTGCCAGCAGTACCCAGTCCCGGGACAGGGAGGGAGCTTTCTTT. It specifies CASSTQSRDREGAFF.

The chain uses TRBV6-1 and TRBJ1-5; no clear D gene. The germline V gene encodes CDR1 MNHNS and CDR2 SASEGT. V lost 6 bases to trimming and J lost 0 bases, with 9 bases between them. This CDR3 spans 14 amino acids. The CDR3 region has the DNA TGTGCCAGCAGCGCCCAGGTTAGCAATCAGCCCCAGCATTTT. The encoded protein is CASSAQVSNQPQHF.

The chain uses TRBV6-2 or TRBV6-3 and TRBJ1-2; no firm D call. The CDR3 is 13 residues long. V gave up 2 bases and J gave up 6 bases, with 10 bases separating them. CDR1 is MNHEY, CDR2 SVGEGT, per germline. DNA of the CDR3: TGTGCCAGCAGTTACGGGGAGTCTCATGGCTACACCTTC. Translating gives CASSYGESHGYTF.

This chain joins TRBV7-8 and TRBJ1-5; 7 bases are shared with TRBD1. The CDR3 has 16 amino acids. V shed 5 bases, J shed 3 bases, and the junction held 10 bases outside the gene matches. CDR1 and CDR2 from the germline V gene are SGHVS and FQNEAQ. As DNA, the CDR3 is TGTGCCAGCAGCCCGGGACCGACAGGGATCAATCAGCCCCAGCATTTT. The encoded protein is CASSPGPTGINQPQHF.

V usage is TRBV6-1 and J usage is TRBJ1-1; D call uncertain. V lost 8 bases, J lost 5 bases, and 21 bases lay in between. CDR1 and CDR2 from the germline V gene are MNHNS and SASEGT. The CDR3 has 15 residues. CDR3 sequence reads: CASGDLGRGGTEAFF. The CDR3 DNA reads TGTGCCAGCGGAGATCTCGGACGGGGTGGAACTGAAGCTTTCTTT.

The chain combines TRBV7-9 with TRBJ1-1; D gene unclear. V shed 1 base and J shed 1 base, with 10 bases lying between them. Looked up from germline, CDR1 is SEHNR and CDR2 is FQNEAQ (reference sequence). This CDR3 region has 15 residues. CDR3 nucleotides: TGTGCCAGCAGCTTAGGGGGTTTTAGGAACACTGAAGCTTTCTTT. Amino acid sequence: CASSLGGFRNTEAFF.

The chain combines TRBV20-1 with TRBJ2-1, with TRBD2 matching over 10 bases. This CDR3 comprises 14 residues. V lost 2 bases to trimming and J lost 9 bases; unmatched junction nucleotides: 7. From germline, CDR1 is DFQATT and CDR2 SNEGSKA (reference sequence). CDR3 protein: CSARLSGRAPEQFF. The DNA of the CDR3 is TGCAGTGCTAGACTGAGCGGGAGGGCCCCTGAGCAGTTCTTC.

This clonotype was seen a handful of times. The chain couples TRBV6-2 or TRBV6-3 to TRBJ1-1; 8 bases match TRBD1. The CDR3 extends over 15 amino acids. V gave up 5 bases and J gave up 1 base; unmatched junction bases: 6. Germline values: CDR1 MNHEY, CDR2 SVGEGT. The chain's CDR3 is CASSPWTGPNTEAFF. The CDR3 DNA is TGTGCCAGCAGTCCTTGGACAGGGCCGAACACTGAAGCTTTCTTT.

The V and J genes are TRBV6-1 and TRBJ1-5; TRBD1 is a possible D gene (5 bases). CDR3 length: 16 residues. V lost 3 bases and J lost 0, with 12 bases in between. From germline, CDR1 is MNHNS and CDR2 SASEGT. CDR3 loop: CASSEGQAYSNQPQHF. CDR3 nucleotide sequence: TGTGCCAGCAGTGAGGGGCAGGCGTATAGCAATCAGCCCCAGCATTTT.

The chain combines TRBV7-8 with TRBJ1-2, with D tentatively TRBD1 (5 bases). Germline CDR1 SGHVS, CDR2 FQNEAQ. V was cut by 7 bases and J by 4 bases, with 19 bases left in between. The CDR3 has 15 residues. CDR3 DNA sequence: TGTGCCAGCACTCCCACGGGGCGCGGTGTCTATGGCTACACCTTC. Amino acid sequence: CASTPTGRGVYGYTF.

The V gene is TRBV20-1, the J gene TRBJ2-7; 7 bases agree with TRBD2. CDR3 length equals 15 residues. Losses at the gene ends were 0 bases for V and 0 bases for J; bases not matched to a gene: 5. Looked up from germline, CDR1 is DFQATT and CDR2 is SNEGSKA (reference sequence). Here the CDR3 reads CSAREGGGSSYEQYF. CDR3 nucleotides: TGCAGTGCTAGAGAAGGCGGGGGAAGCTCCTACGAGCAGTACTTC.

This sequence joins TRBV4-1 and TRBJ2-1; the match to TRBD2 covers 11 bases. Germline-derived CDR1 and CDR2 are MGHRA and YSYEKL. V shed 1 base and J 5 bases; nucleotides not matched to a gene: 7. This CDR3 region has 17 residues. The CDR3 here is CASSQVTLAGGHNEQFF. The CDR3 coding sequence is TGCGCCAGCAGCCAAGTCACGCTAGCGGGGGGACACAATGAGCAGTTCTTC.

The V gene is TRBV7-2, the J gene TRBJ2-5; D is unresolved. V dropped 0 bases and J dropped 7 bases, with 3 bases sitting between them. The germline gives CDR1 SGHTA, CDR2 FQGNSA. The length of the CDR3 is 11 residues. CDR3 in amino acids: CASSLAGTQYF. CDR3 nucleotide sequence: TGTGCCAGCAGCTTAGCCGGGACCCAGTACTTC.

The DNA for the CDR3 is TGTGCCAGCAGTACCGGAACCGGGACTAGCGGATTTGAGCAGTTCTTC. Translation: CASSTGTGTSGFEQFF. The chain recombines TRBV28 with TRBJ2-1; 11 bases map to TRBD2. With 5 bases clipped from V and 9 bases from J, the junction kept 12 bases outside the gene matches. The CDR3 spans 16 residues. CDR1 and CDR2 from the germline V gene are MDHEN and SYDVKM.

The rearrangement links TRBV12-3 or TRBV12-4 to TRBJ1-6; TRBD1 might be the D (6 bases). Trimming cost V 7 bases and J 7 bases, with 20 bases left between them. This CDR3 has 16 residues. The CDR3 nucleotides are TGTGCCAGCACATTGGCAGGGGACCCCCGGAATTCACCCCTCCACTTT. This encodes CASTLAGDPRNSPLHF.

CDR3 residues: CASSQVKETQYF. The CDR3 nucleotides read TGTGCCAGCAGCCAAGTAAAGGAGACCCAGTACTTC. This chain uses TRBV3-1 with TRBJ2-5; D not resolved. Deletions cut 1 base from V and 5 bases from J, with 5 bases between. CDR1 is LGHDT, CDR2 YNNKEL, per germline (reference sequence). The length of the CDR3 is 12 residues.

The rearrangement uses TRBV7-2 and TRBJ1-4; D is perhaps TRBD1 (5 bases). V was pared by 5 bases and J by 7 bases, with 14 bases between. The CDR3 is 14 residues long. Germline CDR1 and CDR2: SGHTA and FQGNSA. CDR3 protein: CASSPRGTSEKLFF. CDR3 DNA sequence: TGTGCCAGCAGCCCCCGCGGGACTTCTGAAAAACTGTTTTTT.